A single sample gave rise to the 32 T cell receptor beta chains below, sequenced in a study of blood T cell repertoires in COVID-19. The data were produced by immunoSEQ multiplex PCR, yet TCRdb's version contains in-frame clones alone and is incomplete. The data show approximately 68,000 clones, with less than 90% seen just once and 3.5% to 4.5% held by the top ten. Sequenced sample: peripheral blood. These receptors were obtained from a man in his fifties with active COVID-19.

The chain carries TRBV9 and TRBJ2-5; 9 bases map to TRBD1. Germline trimming cut 2 bases from V and 5 bases from J; bases unmatched to any gene: 7. This CDR3 is 15 amino acids long. Germline V gene lookup returns CDR1 SGDLS and CDR2 YYNGEE. CDR3 DNA sequence: TGTGCCAGCAGCGTCGGGACAGGGCCTAGGGAGACCCAGTACTTC. As protein: CASSVGTGPRETQYF.

The chain couples TRBV7-9 to TRBJ2-1; D not certain. This CDR3 is 11 amino acids long. The V end was cut by 5 bases, the J end by 9 bases, with 8 bases between. Per the germline V gene, CDR1 is SEHNR and CDR2 is FQNEAQ (reference sequence). CDR3: CASSRVGEQFF. The CDR3 region has the DNA TGTGCCAGCAGCCGAGTTGGTGAGCAGTTCTTC.

The V call is TRBV2, the J call TRBJ1-1; D not certain. V was cut by 0 bases and J by 1 base, with 9 bases left in between. CDR1 and CDR2 (germline): SNHLY, FYNNEI. This CDR3 spans 15 amino acids. The chain's CDR3 is CASSEARGGNTEAFF. The CDR3 DNA reads as TGTGCCAGCAGTGAAGCTCGCGGTGGGAACACTGAAGCTTTCTTT.

The chain employs TRBV3-1 (or the pseudogene TRBV3-2) and TRBJ2-7; TRBD2 is a possible D gene (5 bases). The CDR3 length is 12 residues. Germline CDR1 and CDR2: LGHDT and YNNKEL (reference sequence). Trimming shortened V by 2 bases and J by 6 bases, and 8 bases separated the two germline ends. CDR3: CASSQLASEQYF. The CDR3 DNA sequence: TGTGCCAGCAGCCAACTAGCTTCCGAGCAGTACTTC.

V and J are TRBV5-5 and TRBJ1-4; D perhaps matches TRBD1 (6 bases). The CDR3 covers 15 residues. V was pared by 3 bases and J by 6 bases, with 15 bases between. Looked up from germline, CDR1 is SGHKS and CDR2 is YYEKEE (reference sequence). The CDR3 DNA reads TGTGCCAGCAGCTCGAGGTGGACAGTGGATGAAAAACTGTTTTTT. Amino acids: CASSSRWTVDEKLFF.

The chain has TRBV30 and TRBJ1-1, with D hard to call. The CDR3 consists of 13 residues. Trimming stripped 0 bases from V and 1 base from J, with 6 bases between. Germline V CDR1 and CDR2: GTSNPN, SVGIG (reference sequence). CDR3 in amino acids: CAWSVTPNTEAFF. The CDR3 DNA follows: TGTGCCTGGAGTGTAACACCGAACACTGAAGCTTTCTTT. The variable domain in full, with the rest retrieved from reference TRBV30 and TRBJ1-1, is SQTIHQWPATLVQPVGSPLSLECTVEGTSNPNLYWYRQAAGRGLQLLFYSVGIGQISSEVPQNLSASRPQDRQFILSSKKLLLSDSGFYLCAWSVTPNTEAFFGQGTRLTVV.

This clone was counted between two and nine times. CDR3 in DNA: TGTGCCACCAGTGACATCTCCTGGACAGGGGCTAACACCGGGGAGCTGTTTTTT. Translated: CATSDISWTGANTGELFF. J is TRBJ2-2 and V is TRBV24-1; TRBD1 aligns across 9 bases. V lost 4 bases to trimming and J lost 2 bases; unmatched junction nucleotides: 10. The CDR3 length is 18 residues. Per the germline V gene, CDR1 is KGHDR and CDR2 is SFDVKD.

This chain connects TRBV5-1 to TRBJ2-2; 10 nucleotides align to TRBD1. The CDR3 is 15 residues long. Germline CDR1 is SGHRS and CDR2 is YFSETQ. Trimming removed 4 bases from V and 7 bases from J; junction bases left unmatched: 7. The CDR3 sequence is CASSEDRGPGGELFF. The CDR3 nucleotides read TGCGCCAGCAGCGAAGACAGGGGGCCGGGCGGGGAGCTGTTTTTT.

The CDR3 nucleotides read TGTGCCTGGAGTCTAGGGGGCGACACCGGGGAGCTGTTTTTT. This encodes CAWSLGGDTGELFF. The chain has TRBV30 and TRBJ2-2; 7 bases match TRBD1. The CDR3 spans 14 residues. V shed 2 bases, J shed 3 bases, and the junction held 3 bases outside the gene matches. Germline V gives CDR1 GTSNPN, CDR2 SVGIG (reference sequence). Full variable domain (missing parts from reference TRBV30 and TRBJ2-2): SQTIHQWPATLVQPVGSPLSLECTVEGTSNPNLYWYRQAAGRGLQLLFYSVGIGQISSEVPQNLSASRPQDRQFILSSKKLLLSDSGFYLCAWSLGGDTGELFFGEGSRLTVL.

This clone has a count of ten or more. Other DNA sequences in this sample translate to the same CDR3. The chain employs TRBV28 and TRBJ2-3, with TRBD1 matching 8 bases. Per the germline V gene, CDR1 is MDHEN and CDR2 is SYDVKM. The V gene end was trimmed by 5 bases and the J gene end by 4 bases; junction bases not matched to a gene: 5. This CDR3 is built from 14 residues. CDR3 sequence: CASSEDRAADTQYF. CDR3 nucleotides: TGTGCCAGCAGTGAGGACAGGGCTGCAGATACGCAGTATTTT.

This CDR3 is CASSALIGGGSSYNEQFF. The CDR3 bases are TGTGCCAGCAGCGCTCTCATTGGTGGCGGGAGCTCCTACAATGAGCAGTTCTTC. The rearrangement joins TRBV7-6 to TRBJ2-1; 7 positions agree with TRBD2. With 5 bases clipped from V and 0 bases from J, the junction kept 13 bases outside the gene matches. This CDR3 spans 18 amino acids. The germline V gene has CDR1 SGHVS and CDR2 FNYEAQ.

This rearrangement joins TRBV27 to TRBJ2-1, with a weak D call TRBD2 (5 bases). Deletions cut 6 bases from V and 0 bases from J, with 12 bases between. The CDR3 is 15 residues long. Germline lookup yields CDR1 MNHEY and CDR2 SMNVEV (reference sequence). CDR3 residues: CASSLIGSSYNEQFF. Written as DNA, the CDR3 is TGTGCCAGCAGCCTAATAGGGAGCTCCTACAATGAGCAGTTCTTC.

The chain carries TRBV15 and TRBJ2-2; a weak D match, TRBD2 (5 bases). From germline, CDR1 is LNHNV and CDR2 YYDKDF (reference sequence). V was pared by 3 bases and J by 6 bases, with 11 bases between. This CDR3 has 14 amino acids. CDR3 nucleotide sequence: TGTGCCACCAGCAGGGTACTAGTGCCCGGGGAGCTGTTTTTT. Translation: CATSRVLVPGELFF.

As to this clone: The same CDR3 arises from other DNA sequences in this sample as well. The chain is built from TRBV5-5 and TRBJ1-2; D unresolved. Looked up from germline, CDR1 is SGHKS and CDR2 is YYEKEE (reference sequence). The CDR3 is made up of 13 amino acids. V lost 1 base and J 6 bases, leaving 10 bases between the germline ends. Here the CDR3 reads CASSLSGGNGYTF. CDR3 DNA: TGTGCCAGCAGCTTGAGCGGAGGGAATGGCTACACCTTC.

Ten or more counts support this clone. The rearrangement uses TRBV4-1 and TRBJ2-1; the match to TRBD2 covers 8 bases. V gave up 4 bases and J gave up 6 bases; unmatched junction bases: 26. In germline, CDR1 is MGHRA, CDR2 YSYEKL. CDR3 length equals 21 residues. CDR3 nucleotide sequence: TGCGCCAGCAGCCCTGAGAGGTGGAGTAGCGGGGCCCAAATCCCCATCAATGAGCAGTTCTTC. Translating gives CASSPERWSSGAQIPINEQFF.

The chain recombines TRBV5-1 with TRBJ2-7, with 9 bases identical to TRBD1. The CDR3 runs 13 residues. Looked up from germline, CDR1 is SGHRS and CDR2 is YFSETQ. V gave up 5 bases and J gave up 7 bases; unmatched junction bases: 7. DNA of the CDR3: TGCGCCAGCAGGACCGGACAGGGGAAGGAGCAGTACTTC. It translates to CASRTGQGKEQYF.

The rearrangement uses TRBV4-1 and TRBJ2-5, with a possible D match to TRBD1 (5 bases). Trimming pared 3 bases from V and 1 base from J, leaving 18 bases between. The CDR3 consists of 17 residues. From germline, CDR1 is MGHRA and CDR2 YSYEKL. The CDR3 DNA follows: TGCGCCAGCAGCCAGAAGGGGATAGGGTTCTTCCAAGAGACCCAGTACTTC. Translated: CASSQKGIGFFQETQYF.

This chain links TRBV3-1 (or the pseudogene TRBV3-2) with TRBJ1-1; D remains ambiguous. The CDR3 covers 11 residues. V shed 3 bases and J shed 7 bases, with 6 bases lying between them. The V gene's germline CDR1 is LGHDT and CDR2 YNNKEL (reference sequence). The CDR3 spells CASSQRGEAFF. The CDR3 DNA reads TGTGCCAGCAGCCAGCGGGGTGAAGCTTTCTTT.

This chain joins TRBV25-1 and TRBJ2-7; TRBD2 matches at 9 bases. This CDR3 region has 17 residues. J was trimmed by 4 bases and V by 4 bases; bases with no gene match: 14. From germline, CDR1 is MGHDK and CDR2 SYGVNS. The CDR3 sequence: CASSASAGGPKIYEQYF. The CDR3 DNA is TGTGCCAGCAGTGCGTCAGCGGGAGGCCCAAAAATTTACGAGCAGTACTTC.

CDR3 loop: CASSRNRDSGNTIYF. The CDR3, as DNA: TGTGCCAGCAGTCGCAACAGGGACTCTGGAAACACCATATATTTT. The chain joins TRBV3-1 (or the pseudogene TRBV3-2) to TRBJ1-3; possible D gene TRBD1, 6 bases. Germline-derived CDR1 and CDR2 are LGHDT and YNNKEL (reference sequence). The CDR3 is made up of 15 amino acids. V was shortened by 6 bases and J by 0 bases, with 12 bases between the two germline ends.

The chain has TRBV11-2 and TRBJ2-3, with 7 bases lining up with TRBD2. The CDR3 totals 15 residues. The V segment lost 1 base and the J segment 6 bases; nucleotides outside the gene matches: 7. The germline V gene encodes CDR1 SGHAT and CDR2 FQNNGV. Written as DNA, the CDR3 is TGTGCCAGCAGCTTAGCGTGGACTAGTTACGATACGCAGTATTTT. Translation: CASSLAWTSYDTQYF.

CDR3 in amino acids: CASSLPGTSGIYEQFF. The DNA of the CDR3 is TGTGCCAGCAGCCTCCCCGGGACTAGCGGGATCTATGAGCAGTTCTTC. The chain employs TRBV3-1 (or the pseudogene TRBV3-2) and TRBJ2-1; 13 nucleotides align to TRBD2. CDR1 is LGHDT and CDR2 is YNNKEL in the germline V gene (reference sequence). CDR3 size: 16 residues. V lost 4 bases to trimming and J lost 8 bases; unmatched junction nucleotides: 8.

This clone showed up just a few times. J is TRBJ1-4 and V is TRBV28, with 7 positions matching TRBD1. CDR3 length: 19 residues. The J segment lost 0 bases and the V segment lost 2 bases, leaving 12 bases of the junction unmatched. Germline V gene data show CDR1 as MDHEN and CDR2 as SYDVKM. This CDR3 reads CASSLTEGQRFPTNEKLFF. The CDR3 nucleotides are TGTGCCAGCAGTTTAACTGAGGGACAGAGATTTCCAACTAATGAAAAACTGTTTTTT.

The chain carries TRBV9 and TRBJ2-1, with a tentative D call TRBD1 (5 bases). The CDR3 loop spans 14 amino acids. Trimming removed 0 bases at V and 9 bases at J, with 13 bases between. Germline lookup yields CDR1 SGDLS and CDR2 YYNGEE. The CDR3 spells CASSVGLSTGEQFF. The CDR3 region has the DNA TGTGCCAGCAGCGTAGGTTTGTCTACAGGTGAGCAGTTCTTC.

The chain recombines TRBV25-1 with TRBJ2-2, with D possibly TRBD2 on 5 matching bases. V shed 7 bases and J shed 5 bases, with 8 bases lying between them. This CDR3 has 12 amino acids. Germline lookup yields CDR1 MGHDK and CDR2 SYGVNS. CDR3 protein: CASNGGTGELFF. The CDR3 DNA reads as TGTGCCAGCAACGGAGGTACCGGGGAGCTGTTTTTT.

The DNA for the CDR3 is TGTGCCAGCAGCCAAGAGGGACTAGTAGCCGCCTACGAGCAGTACTTC. This gives the protein CASSQEGLVAAYEQYF. This chain uses TRBV4-2 with TRBJ2-7, with 8 bases aligning to TRBD2. V gave up 0 bases and J gave up 2 bases; unmatched junction bases: 6. Germline assignment: CDR1 LGHNA and CDR2 YNFKEQ. CDR3 length: 16 residues.

The chain joins TRBV7-6 to TRBJ1-3; possible D gene TRBD1, 5 bases. The CDR3 consists of 16 residues. V lost 8 bases and J lost 0, with 17 bases in between. Germline CDR1 is SGHVS and CDR2 is FNYEAQ. Written as DNA, the CDR3 is TGTGCCAGCTCCGGGGGACCAGTCGGCTCTGGAAACACCATATATTTT. Translated, it gives CASSGGPVGSGNTIYF.

The chain joins TRBV19 to TRBJ1-3, with 7 bases that match TRBD1. In germline, CDR1 is LNHDA, CDR2 SQIVND (reference sequence). V lost 7 bases to trimming and J lost 2 bases; unmatched junction nucleotides: 17. This CDR3 comprises 18 residues. Written as DNA, the CDR3 is TGTGCCAGTAACGACCGACAGGGTTTAACATCAGCTGGAAACACCATATATTTT. Protein product: CASNDRQGLTSAGNTIYF.

V is TRBV10-3 and J is TRBJ1-2; D may be TRBD1 (6 bases). V lost 6 bases, J lost 3 bases, and 14 bases lay in between. The CDR3 contains 14 residues. Germline V gives CDR1 ENHRY, CDR2 SYGVKD. The CDR3 is CAIRPAGVHYGYTF. The CDR3 coding sequence is TGTGCCATCAGACCCGCAGGGGTCCACTATGGCTACACCTTC.

The chain carries TRBV4-3 and TRBJ2-7; TRBD2 aligns across 11 bases. The J segment lost 6 bases and the V segment lost 3 bases, leaving 7 bases of the junction unmatched. Germline V gene data show CDR1 as LGHNA and CDR2 as YSLEER. The CDR3 is 15 amino acids. The CDR3: CASSHVLAGVGEQYF. CDR3 in DNA: TGCGCCAGCAGCCATGTACTAGCGGGGGTTGGCGAGCAGTACTTC.

V gene TRBV5-4 combines with J gene TRBJ1-2, with 9 bases fitting TRBD1. The CDR3 loop spans 15 amino acids. J lost 3 bases, V lost 5 bases, and 8 bases had no gene match. The germline V gene encodes CDR1 SGHNT and CDR2 YYREEE (reference sequence). In DNA, the CDR3 is TGTGCCAGCAGAGGCACAGGGGGCGCGGACTATGGCTACACCTTC. Its protein product is CASRGTGGADYGYTF. Based on the CDR3 plus reference TRBV5-4 and TRBJ1-2, the full variable domain is ETGVTQSPTHLIKTRGQQVTLRCSSQSGHNTVSWYQQALGQGPQFIFQYYREEENGRGNFPPRFSGLQFPNYSSELNVNALELDDSALYLCASRGTGGADYGYTFGSGTRLTVV.

The chain recombines TRBV6-4 with TRBJ2-3; the match to TRBD2 covers 8 bases. The CDR3 extends over 14 amino acids. V was clipped by 5 bases and J by 1 base; unmatched bases: 2. CDR1 MRHNA and CDR2 SNTAGT come from the germline V gene. This CDR3 reads CASSPTSGTDTQYF. The CDR3 nucleotides are TGTGCCAGCAGTCCGACTAGCGGCACAGATACGCAGTATTTT.